This T cell receptor (beta chain) originates from a study of blood T cell repertoires in COVID-19. Study details: Acute-phase and convalescent COVID-19 samples originated in the United States, Italy and Spain. T cells, B-cell-depleted T cells, or PBMCs supplied cDNA or gDNA.

This CDR3 region has 15 residues. Germline V gene data show CDR1 as MDHEN and CDR2 as SYDVKM. Trimming took 7 bases from V and 3 from J; bases not matched to a gene: 12. Here immunoSEQ multiplex PCR was the method, and the copy in TCRdb shows in-frame clones only, minus some. Altogether about 240,000 clones are present, approximately 84% being singletons, with the ten largest covering roughly 4%. The V call is TRBV28, the J call TRBJ2-7, with 7 bases lining up with TRBD2. The clonotype comes from a man between 50 and 59 years old with acute or convalescent COVID-19. Sample: peripheral blood. The CDR3 reads CASMGPRSGDYEQYF. The DNA for the CDR3 is TGTGCCAGCATGGGCCCACGAAGCGGGGACTACGAGCAGTACTTC.